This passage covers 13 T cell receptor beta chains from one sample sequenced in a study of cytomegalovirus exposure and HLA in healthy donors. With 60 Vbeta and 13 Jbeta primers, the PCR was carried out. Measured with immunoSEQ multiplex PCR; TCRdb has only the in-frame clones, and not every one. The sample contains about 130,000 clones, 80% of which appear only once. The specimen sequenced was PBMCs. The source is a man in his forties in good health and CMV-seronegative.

CDR3 protein: CASSLNRGSSYEQYF. In DNA, the CDR3 is TGTGCCAGCAGCCTCAACAGGGGCTCGTCCTACGAGCAGTACTTC. This chain links TRBV7-2 with TRBJ2-7; 7 bases align to TRBD1. In germline, CDR1 is SGHTA, CDR2 FQGNSA. CDR3 size: 15 residues. With V trimmed by 5 bases and J by 1 base, 8 bases remained unmatched.

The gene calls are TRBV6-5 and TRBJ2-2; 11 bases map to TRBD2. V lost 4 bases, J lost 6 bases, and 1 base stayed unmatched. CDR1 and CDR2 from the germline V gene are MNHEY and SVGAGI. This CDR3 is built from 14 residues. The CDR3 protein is CASSSLAGAGELFF. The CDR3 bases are TGTGCCAGCAGTTCACTAGCGGGGGCCGGGGAGCTGTTTTTT.

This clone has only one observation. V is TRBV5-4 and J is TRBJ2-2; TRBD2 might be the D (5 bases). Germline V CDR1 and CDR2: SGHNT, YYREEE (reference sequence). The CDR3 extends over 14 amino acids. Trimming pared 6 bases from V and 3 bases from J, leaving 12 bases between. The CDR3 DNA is TGTGCCAGCAACGTACGGGGTCACACCGGGGAGCTGTTTTTT. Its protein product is CASNVRGHTGELFF.

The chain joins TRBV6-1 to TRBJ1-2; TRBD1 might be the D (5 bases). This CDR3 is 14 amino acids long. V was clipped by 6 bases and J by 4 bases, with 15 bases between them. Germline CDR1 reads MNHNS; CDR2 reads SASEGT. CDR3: CASSPGGTGYGYTF. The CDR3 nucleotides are TGTGCCAGCAGCCCCGGGGGTACAGGCTATGGCTACACCTTC.

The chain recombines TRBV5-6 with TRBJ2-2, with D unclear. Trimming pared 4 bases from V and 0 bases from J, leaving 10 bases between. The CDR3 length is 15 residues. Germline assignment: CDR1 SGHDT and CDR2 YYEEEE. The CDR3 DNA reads TGTGCCAGCAGCCCAGTTCAGGCGAACACCGGGGAGCTGTTTTTT. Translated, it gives CASSPVQANTGELFF.

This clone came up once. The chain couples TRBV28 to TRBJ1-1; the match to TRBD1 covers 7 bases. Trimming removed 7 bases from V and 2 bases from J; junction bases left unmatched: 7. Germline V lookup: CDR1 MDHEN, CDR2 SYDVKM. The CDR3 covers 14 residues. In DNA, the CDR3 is TGTGCCAGCATAGGGGGCGGCCATAACACTGAAGCTTTCTTT. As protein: CASIGGGHNTEAFF.

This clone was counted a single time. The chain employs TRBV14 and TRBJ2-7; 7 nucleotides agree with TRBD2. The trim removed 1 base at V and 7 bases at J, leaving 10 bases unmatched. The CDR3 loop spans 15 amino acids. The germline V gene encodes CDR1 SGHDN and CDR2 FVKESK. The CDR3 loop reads CASSQGWLAVWEQYF. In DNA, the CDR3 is TGTGCCAGCAGCCAAGGGTGGCTAGCGGTCTGGGAGCAGTACTTC.

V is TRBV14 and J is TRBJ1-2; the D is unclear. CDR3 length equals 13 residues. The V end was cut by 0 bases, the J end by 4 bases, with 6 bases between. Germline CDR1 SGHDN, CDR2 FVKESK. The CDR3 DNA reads TGTGCCAGCAGCCAAGATTCCGGCTATGGCTACACCTTC. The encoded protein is CASSQDSGYGYTF.

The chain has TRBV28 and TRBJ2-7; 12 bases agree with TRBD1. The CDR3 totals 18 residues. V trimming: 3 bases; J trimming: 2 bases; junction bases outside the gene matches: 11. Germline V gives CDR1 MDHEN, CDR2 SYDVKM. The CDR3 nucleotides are TGTGCCAGCAGTTTTTTGGGACAGGGGGCAGAAAGGGCCTACGAGCAGTACTTC. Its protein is CASSFLGQGAERAYEQYF.

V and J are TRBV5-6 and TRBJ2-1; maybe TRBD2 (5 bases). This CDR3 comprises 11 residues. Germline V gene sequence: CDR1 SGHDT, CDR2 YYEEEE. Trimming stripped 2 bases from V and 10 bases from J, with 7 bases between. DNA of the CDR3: TGTGCCAGCAGCTTCTTAGCGGAGCAGTTCTTC. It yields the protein CASSFLAEQFF.

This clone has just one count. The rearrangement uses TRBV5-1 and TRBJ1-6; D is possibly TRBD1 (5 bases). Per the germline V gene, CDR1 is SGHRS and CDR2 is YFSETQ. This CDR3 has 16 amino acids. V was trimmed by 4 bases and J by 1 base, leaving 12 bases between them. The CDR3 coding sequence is TGCGCCAGCAGCCCCCGGGGGATATCCTATAATTCACCCCTCCACTTT. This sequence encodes CASSPRGISYNSPLHF.

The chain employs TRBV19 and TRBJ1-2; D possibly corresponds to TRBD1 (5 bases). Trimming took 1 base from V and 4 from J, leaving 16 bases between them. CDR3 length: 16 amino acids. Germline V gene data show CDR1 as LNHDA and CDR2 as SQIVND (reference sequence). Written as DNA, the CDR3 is TGTGCCAGTAGTATAGGGCCGGGGGACTCCACCTATGGCTACACCTTC. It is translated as CASSIGPGDSTYGYTF.

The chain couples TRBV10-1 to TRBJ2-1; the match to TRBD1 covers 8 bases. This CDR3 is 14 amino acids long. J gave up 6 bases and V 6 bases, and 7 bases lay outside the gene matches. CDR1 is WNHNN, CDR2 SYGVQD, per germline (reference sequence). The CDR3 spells CASSKDRAGNEQFF. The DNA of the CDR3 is TGCGCCAGCAGCAAGGACAGGGCGGGCAATGAGCAGTTCTTC.